The rows below give T cell receptor beta chains drawn from one sample of a study of vaccination effects on CD4 cells after COVID-19. These receptors are not linked to any known antigen. Measured with immunoSEQ multiplex PCR; TCRdb has only the in-frame clones, and not every one. The sample gives fewer than 70,000 clones, 75% to 85% of which show up once; 10% to 15% is in the top ten. The material sequenced was CD4+ T cells from PBMCs cultured with SARS-CoV-2 spike peptides, taken before COVID-19 vaccination. The receptors were gathered from a human donor who received a COVID-19 vaccine. CDR3s include the opening cysteine and the closing phenylalanine or tryptophan. Fields, in order: D gene, J gene, CDR3 length, clone size, V gene, CDR3 DNA, CDR3 protein. A D gene is named only where the DNA matches it firmly. Clone size is stated in some rows and not others, as once, few, many or a class when expanded.

D: NA
J: TRBJ1-3
length: 16
size: NA
V: TRBV18
DNA: TGTGCCAGCTCACCACCGGGAGGGAACTCTGGAAACACCATATATTTT
CDR3: CASSPPGGNSGNTIYF

D: TRBD1
J: TRBJ2-1
length: 15
size: few
V: TRBV3-1/TRBV3-2
DNA: TGTGCCAGCAGCCAAGGGGACAGGGTTTTCGATGAGCAGTTCTTC
CDR3: CASSQGDRVFDEQFF

D: NA
J: TRBJ1-3
length: 17
size: NA
V: TRBV7-6
DNA: TGTGCCAGCAGCTTGGGGGCCTTATGGGGATCTGGAAACACCATATATTTT
CDR3: CASSLGALWGSGNTIYF

D: NA
J: TRBJ1-2
length: 15
size: NA
V: TRBV9
DNA: TGTGCCAGCAGCGTAGCCTCTTCTGTAGACAGAGGCTACACCTTC
CDR3: CASSVASSVDRGYTF

D: TRBD1
J: TRBJ1-6
length: 16
size: few
V: TRBV9
DNA: TGTGCCAGCAGCCTAAAGGGAGGACAGGGAAATTCACCCCTCCACTTT
CDR3: CASSLKGGQGNSPLHF

D: NA
J: TRBJ1-4
length: 11
size: NA
V: TRBV10-3
DNA: TGTGCCATCAGTACCGGGACTTCACTGTTTTTT
CDR3: CAISTGTSLFF

D: NA
J: TRBJ2-3
length: 13
size: NA
V: TRBV19
DNA: TGTGCCAGTAGGACAGCGAGCACAGATACGCAGTATTTT
CDR3: CASRTASTDTQYF

D: TRBD1
J: TRBJ2-3
length: 15
size: once
V: TRBV5-8
DNA: TGTGCCAGCAGCCGACAGGGTCTGTTCACAGATACGCAGTATTTT
CDR3: CASSRQGLFTDTQYF

D: NA
J: TRBJ1-5
length: 13
size: NA
V: TRBV30
DNA: TGTGCCTGGAGAGAGCCGGGGGCTCAGCCCCAGCATTTT
CDR3: CAWREPGAQPQHF

D: NA
J: TRBJ1-6
length: 17
size: NA
V: TRBV4-3
DNA: TGCGCCAGCAGCCAAGAAGGTGGGGCTGTCTATAATTCACCCCTCCACTTT
CDR3: CASSQEGGAVYNSPLHF

D: NA
J: TRBJ1-1
length: 15
size: NA
V: TRBV5-1
DNA: TGCGCCAGCAGCTTGTCCGGCCCTATGAACACTGAAGCTTTCTTT
CDR3: CASSLSGPMNTEAFF

D: TRBD1
J: TRBJ1-4
length: 15
size: NA
V: TRBV6-4
DNA: TGTGCCAGCAGTGACAACACAGGGGTCGGCGAAAAACTGTTTTTT
CDR3: CASSDNTGVGEKLFF

D: NA
J: TRBJ2-2
length: 11
size: NA
V: TRBV2
DNA: TGTGCAAACAGGGACACCGGGGAGCTGTTTTTT
CDR3: CANRDTGELFF

D: TRBD2
J: TRBJ2-5
length: 16
size: NA
V: TRBV9
DNA: TGTGCCAGCAGCGTAGGTAGCGGGGTATACCAAGAGACCCAGTACTTC
CDR3: CASSVGSGVYQETQYF

D: TRBD1
J: TRBJ1-5
length: 18
size: NA
V: TRBV5-6
DNA: TGTGCCAGCAGCTTGGGCGGGATGTCAGGGGGTAGCAATCAGCCCCAGCATTTT
CDR3: CASSLGGMSGGSNQPQHF

D: TRBD1
J: TRBJ2-3
length: 16
size: NA
V: TRBV6-6
DNA: TGTGCCAGCAGCTTTGGACAGGGTAGTAGCACAGATACGCAGTATTTT
CDR3: CASSFGQGSSTDTQYF

D: NA
J: TRBJ1-3
length: 14
size: NA
V: TRBV19
DNA: TGTGCCAGTAGTATATATGGCTCTGGAAACACCATATATTTT
CDR3: CASSIYGSGNTIYF

D: TRBD1
J: TRBJ2-2
length: 17
size: few
V: TRBV5-6
DNA: TGTGCCAGCAGCTCTTCTTTCCGACAGGGAACGACCGGGGAGCTGTTTTTT
CDR3: CASSSSFRQGTTGELFF

D: NA
J: TRBJ2-5
length: 14
size: NA
V: TRBV19
DNA: TGTGCCAGTAGGGTAGATAAGTTTCCAGAGACCCAGTACTTC
CDR3: CASRVDKFPETQYF

D: NA
J: TRBJ1-5
length: 14
size: NA
V: TRBV2
DNA: TGTGCCAGCAGTACCGGGACACCCTTGAGGCCCCAGCATTTT
CDR3: CASSTGTPLRPQHF

D: NA
J: TRBJ1-1
length: 14
size: NA
V: TRBV5-6
DNA: TGTGCCAGCAGCTTCCGGGCAGGGAGTACTGAAGCTTTCTTT
CDR3: CASSFRAGSTEAFF

D: TRBD1
J: TRBJ1-6
length: 15
size: NA
V: TRBV6-1
DNA: TGTGCCAGCAGTGAAGTGGACAGGGGGCATTCACCCCTCCACTTT
CDR3: CASSEVDRGHSPLHF

D: NA
J: TRBJ1-6
length: 13
size: NA
V: TRBV5-1
DNA: TGCGCCAGCAGCTTGGATATAAGTTCACCCCTCCACTTT
CDR3: CASSLDISSPLHF

D: TRBD2
J: TRBJ2-5
length: 15
size: NA
V: TRBV7-2
DNA: TGTGCCAGCAGCCCCTGGCGGGGGGGCAGGGAGACCCAGTACTTC
CDR3: CASSPWRGGRETQYF

D: NA
J: TRBJ1-4
length: 14
size: NA
V: TRBV5-1
DNA: TGCGCCAGCAGCTCCCCAGGGCGACAAGAAAAACTGTTTTTT
CDR3: CASSSPGRQEKLFF

D: TRBD1
J: TRBJ1-2
length: 14
size: NA
V: TRBV5-4
DNA: TGTGCCAGCAGCTTGGATGGGACAGGGACAGGCTACACCTTC
CDR3: CASSLDGTGTGYTF

D: TRBD1
J: TRBJ2-4
length: 17
size: NA
V: TRBV6-1
DNA: TGTGCCAGCAGTGAAGCGTGGGACAGGGGGCATAAAAACATTCAGTACTTC
CDR3: CASSEAWDRGHKNIQYF

D: NA
J: TRBJ1-6
length: 14
size: few
V: TRBV6-5
DNA: TGTGCCAGCACCTCTAGCTCCTATAATTCACCCCTCCACTTT
CDR3: CASTSSSYNSPLHF

D: TRBD1
J: TRBJ1-4
length: 14
size: NA
V: TRBV29-1
DNA: TGCAGCGTTGAGGTGACAGGGGGCATTTCAAAACTGTTTTTT
CDR3: CSVEVTGGISKLFF

D: TRBD1
J: TRBJ2-2
length: 16
size: NA
V: TRBV19
DNA: TGTGCCAGTAGTGGAAACAGGGGGGTGGACACCGGGGAGCTGTTTTTT
CDR3: CASSGNRGVDTGELFF

D: NA
J: TRBJ1-5
length: 13
size: NA
V: TRBV12-3/TRBV12-4
DNA: TGTGCCAGCCGGGGGGGTCAGAATCAGCCCCAGCATTTT
CDR3: CASRGGQNQPQHF

D: NA
J: TRBJ1-6
length: 13
size: few
V: TRBV5-4
DNA: TGTGCCAGCAGCTTGGGGGGGGATTCACCCCTCCACTTT
CDR3: CASSLGGDSPLHF